Listed below are T cell receptor beta chains from one sample, sequenced in a study of spatial heterogeneity in lung cancer. One entry per CDR3 protein results from TCRdb running MiXCR on the 5' RACE reads. The data hold 6,000 to 8,500 distinct CDR3 sequences, with more than 3% observed a single time. This material consisted of lung tumor tissue, taken at surgery. These TCRs come from a male donor with early-stage non-small cell lung cancer. Both conserved end residues are part of each CDR3.

TRBJ2-7	TRBV20-1	CSAPQDRMSYEQYF
TRBJ2-1	TRBV20-1	CSGDRDFNNEQFF
TRBJ2-1	TRBV13	CASSSRTSGRANNEQFF
TRBJ1-5	TRBV2	CASSESRGAGQPQHF
TRBJ1-1	TRBV27	CASSFQDGTEAFF
TRBJ1-1	TRBV6-5	CASRSGWGTEAFF
TRBJ1-2	TRBV20-1	CSARKVQGADYGYTF
TRBJ2-1	TRBV7-4	CASSPSSGAYNEQFF
TRBJ2-2	TRBV5-1	CASTPPTSGSLDTGELFF
TRBJ2-7	TRBV20-1	CSARDSGRAGVGEQYF
TRBJ2-5	TRBV24-1	CATSDSETQYF
TRBJ2-2	TRBV19	CASSGTGNTGELFF
TRBJ2-4	TRBV15	CATSREGQGGNIQYF
TRBJ1-5	TRBV30	CAWSRGNQPQHF
TRBJ1-4	TRBV20-1	CSAREWGQGGEKLFF
TRBJ2-3	TRBV12-3/TRBV12-4	CASSPRGGQFTDTQYF
TRBJ2-4	TRBV24-1	CEDAKNIQYF
TRBJ1-5	TRBV14	CASSLTGTVNQPQHF
TRBJ2-4	TRBV21-1	CASIHSRENIQYF
TRBJ1-5	TRBV6-5	CASSKDRLSNQPQHF
TRBJ2-2	TRBV5-4	CASSLGLAGETGELFF
TRBJ1-5	TRBV6-1	CASSEAHPKTASNQPQHF
TRBJ2-5	TRBV3-1	CASSQDAPIQETQYF
TRBJ1-3	TRBV25-1	CASSESGDRAGNTIYF
TRBJ1-1	TRBV19	CASSKKDGHTEAFF
TRBJ2-2	TRBV20-1	CSAPRGAGGGSCFF
TRBJ2-3	TRBV5-1	CASSSDSFTDTQYF
TRBJ2-3	TRBV20-1	CSTALAGGPTDTQYF
TRBJ2-2	TRBV5-4	CASSFLGLAGEGGELFF
TRBJ2-7	TRBV20-1	CSARGLGTGHEQYF
TRBJ2-2	TRBV7-2	CASSPGRTNTGELFF
TRBJ2-5	TRBV5-1	CASTEGGGGAQETQYF
TRBJ1-5	TRBV7-9	CASSLGEGRQPQHF
TRBJ2-3	TRBV6-1	CASNGAPTDTQYF
TRBJ1-5	TRBV3-1	CASSLHTGSNQPQHF
TRBJ2-6	TRBV5-1	CASSFDDYLSGANVLTF
TRBJ2-7	TRBV6-5	CASSYSVPGLAGAYEQYF
TRBJ2-3	TRBV24-1	CATSDRDQGTDTQYF
TRBJ1-3	TRBV25-1	CASRAYSGNTIYF